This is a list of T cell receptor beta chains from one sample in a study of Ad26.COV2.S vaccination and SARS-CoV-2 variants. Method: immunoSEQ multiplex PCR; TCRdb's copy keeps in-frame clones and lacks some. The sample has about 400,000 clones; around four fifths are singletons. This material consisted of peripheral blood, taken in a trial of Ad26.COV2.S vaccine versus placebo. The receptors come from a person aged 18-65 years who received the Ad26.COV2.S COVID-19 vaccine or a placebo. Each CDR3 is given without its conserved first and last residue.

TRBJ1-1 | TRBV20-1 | SAKWTEAF
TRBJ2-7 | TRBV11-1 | ASSLVDGGSHEQY
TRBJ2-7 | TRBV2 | ASSEGTDPVEY
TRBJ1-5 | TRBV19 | ASRDRGMQPQH
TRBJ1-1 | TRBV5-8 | ASTWEAF
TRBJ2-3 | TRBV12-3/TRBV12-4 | ASSFGLRDTQY
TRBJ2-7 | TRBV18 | ASSPQRDIAYEQY
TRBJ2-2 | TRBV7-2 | ASSLRRENTGELF
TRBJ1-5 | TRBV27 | ASSDRGNQPQH
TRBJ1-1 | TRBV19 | ASRNSLTDMNTEAF
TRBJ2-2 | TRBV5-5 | ASSPTEIITLTGELF
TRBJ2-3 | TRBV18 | ASSPRLAGGLTDTQY
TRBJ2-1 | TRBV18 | ASSRSGLYNEQF
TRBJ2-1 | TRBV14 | ASSQELAGADEQF
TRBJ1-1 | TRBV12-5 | ASGGQGYTEAF
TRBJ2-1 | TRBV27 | ASSPRRESNEQF
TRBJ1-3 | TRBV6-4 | ASSRGYTIY
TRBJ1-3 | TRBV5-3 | ARSLGLIGVGNTIY
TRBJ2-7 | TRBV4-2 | ASSQGGAGGYEQY
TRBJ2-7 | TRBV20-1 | SARSGGEQY
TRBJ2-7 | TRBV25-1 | ATKNWAYEQY
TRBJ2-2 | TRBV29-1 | SVEIDSANTGELF
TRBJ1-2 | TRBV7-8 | ASSFAGDVGYT
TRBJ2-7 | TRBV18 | ASSAGGPSYEQY
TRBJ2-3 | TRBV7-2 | ASSRGTSADTQY
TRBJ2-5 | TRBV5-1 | ASSLEHRQETQY
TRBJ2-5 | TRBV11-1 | ASSSGREPFQETQY
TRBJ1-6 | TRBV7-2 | ASSLVWTALNSPLH
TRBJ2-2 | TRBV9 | ASSPRVTGELF
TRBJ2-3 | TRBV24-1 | ATMGQGQDTQY
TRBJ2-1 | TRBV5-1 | ASSHTLAPNGNEQF
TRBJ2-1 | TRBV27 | ASSVNNEQF
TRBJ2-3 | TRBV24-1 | ATSALGEGKGDTQY
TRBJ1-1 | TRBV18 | ASSPGQSRGGTEAF
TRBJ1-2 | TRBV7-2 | ASSLARSAGSGYT
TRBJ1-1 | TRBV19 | ASSIITGKTEAF
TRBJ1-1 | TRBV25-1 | ASSDPGDSTEAF
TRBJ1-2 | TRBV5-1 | ASTSNPLANYGYT
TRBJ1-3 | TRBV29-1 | SVEGGGGGRNTIY
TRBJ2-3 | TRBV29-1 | SGNRGYYTDTQY
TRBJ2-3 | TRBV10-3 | AISGTSASTDTQY
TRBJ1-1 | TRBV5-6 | ASSSRKEAF
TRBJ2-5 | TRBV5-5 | ASSLGSVETQY
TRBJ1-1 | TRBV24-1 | ATSRTGEQAEAF
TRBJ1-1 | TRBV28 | ASSQTVGMNTEAF
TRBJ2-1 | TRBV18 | ASSPSDEQF
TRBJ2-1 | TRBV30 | AWSVGPHNEQF
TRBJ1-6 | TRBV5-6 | ASSLGSSINSPLH
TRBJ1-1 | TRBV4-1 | ASMPRSGNTEAF